This TCR beta chain was profiled in a study of PD-1 blockade in classical Hodgkin lymphoma. Overall study findings and caveats: Still unresolved is the cause of the repertoire differences, which may be disease activity or prior therapy. Whoever responded completely had baseline diversity much like that seen in newly diagnosed patients.

Clones were read by immunoSEQ multiplex PCR, and TCRdb kept only the in-frame ones, dropping some. The sample has 50,000 to 65,000 clones, approximately 90% seen once. The CDR3 runs 15 residues. V was clipped by 1 base and J by 5 bases; unmatched bases: 7. Per the germline V gene, CDR1 is SGHRS and CDR2 is YFSETQ. With no exception, relapse followed autologous stem cell transplantation in all patients, and brentuximab vedotin exposure varied. Complete response, partial response or progressive disease was each patient's best response. A note on this clone: Its specificity is not known.

This receptor was identified in a human donor with classical Hodgkin lymphoma. The chain joins TRBV5-1 to TRBJ2-5; 8 nucleotides align to TRBD1. This material consisted of peripheral blood mononuclear cells (PBMCs), taken before the second cycle of nivolumab. CDR3 sequence reads: CASSLLGQGAETQYF. The CDR3 coding sequence is TGCGCCAGCAGCTTGTTGGGGCAGGGGGCTGAGACCCAGTACTTC.